The 26 T cell receptor beta chains below were found in one sample sequenced in a study of blood T cell repertoires in COVID-19. TCRdb's copy holds only in-frame clones and misses some; the assay was immunoSEQ multiplex PCR. The repertoire has about 250,000 clones, approximately 80% of them found once; the top ten carry approximately 4.5%. The sample taken for sequencing was peripheral blood. The receptor source for this set is a woman aged 65 to 85 with acute or convalescent COVID-19.

The rearrangement joins TRBV5-1 to TRBJ1-2; D gene ambiguous. This CDR3 spans 15 amino acids. The V end lost 2 bases, the J end lost 7 bases, and 18 bases lay between the germline ends. The germline CDR1 and CDR2 sequences are SGHRS and YFSETQ. Here the CDR3 DNA reads TGCGCCAGCAGCTTTTCGGGATTATTGTCCAGTGGCTACACCTTC. This translates into CASSFSGLLSSGYTF. Using reference TRBV5-1 and TRBJ1-2 for the parts outside the CDR3, the full variable domain is KAGVTQTPRYLIKTRGQQVTLSCSPISGHRSVSWYQQTPGQGLQFLFEYFSETQRNKGNFPGRFSGRQFSNSRSEMNVSTLELGDSALYLCASSFSGLLSSGYTFGSGTRLTVV.

This sequence joins TRBV7-9 and TRBJ1-1; no clear D. Trimming left V 1 base short and J 0 bases short, with 6 bases between. Germline CDR1 and CDR2: SEHNR and FQNEAQ (reference sequence). The CDR3 extends over 14 amino acids. The CDR3 sequence: CASSLVGMNTEAFF. DNA for the CDR3: TGTGCCAGCAGCTTAGTGGGCATGAACACTGAAGCTTTCTTT. The full variable domain, in which reference TRBV7-9 and TRBJ1-1 provide the parts outside the CDR3, is DTGVSQNPRHKITKRGQNVTFRCDPISEHNRLYWYRQTLGQGPEFLTYFQNEAQLEKSRLLSDRFSAERPKGSFSTLEIQRTEQGDSAMYLCASSLVGMNTEAFFGQGTRLTVV.

The rearrangement links TRBV7-8 to TRBJ1-1; 8 bases are a match to TRBD1. CDR3 length equals 16 residues. V gave up 6 bases and J gave up 6 bases; unmatched junction bases: 15. The germline gives CDR1 SGHVS, CDR2 FQNEAQ. The CDR3 loop is CASSKGQGAPRAEAFF. The DNA for the CDR3 is TGTGCCAGCAGTAAGGGGCAGGGGGCTCCCAGGGCTGAAGCTTTCTTT. The variable domain in full, with the rest retrieved from reference TRBV7-8 and TRBJ1-1, is GAGVSQSPRYKVAKRGQDVALRCDPISGHVSLFWYQQALGQGPEFLTYFQNEAQLDKSGLPSDRFFAERPEGSVSTLKIQRTQQEDSAVYLCASSKGQGAPRAEAFFGQGTRLTVV.

The V call is TRBV5-1, the J call TRBJ1-6, with D possibly being TRBD1 (5 bases). V was pared by 0 bases and J by 6 bases, with 10 bases between. The length of the CDR3 is 15 residues. Germline CDR1 is SGHRS and CDR2 is YFSETQ. In DNA, the CDR3 is TGCGCCAGCAGCTTGGTAGGGGTTACTAATTCACCCCTCCACTTT. It specifies CASSLVGVTNSPLHF.

V is TRBV5-1 and J is TRBJ1-4; D perhaps matches TRBD1 (5 bases). The CDR3 has 14 residues. Germline V gene sequence: CDR1 SGHRS, CDR2 YFSETQ. The V and J ends lost 2 bases and 7 bases respectively, with 12 bases between them. The CDR3 loop is CASSFGGEGEKLFF. DNA of the CDR3: TGCGCCAGCAGCTTCGGGGGAGAGGGTGAAAAACTGTTTTTT.

The chain combines TRBV5-4 with TRBJ1-1, with D possibly TRBD1 on 6 matching bases. The CDR3 is made up of 15 amino acids. CDR1 and CDR2 (germline): SGHNT, YYREEE (reference sequence). Trimming took off 3 bases at V and 4 bases at J, with 16 bases between the two ends. CDR3 DNA sequence: TGTGCCAGCAGCTCTCATGGGGGCCCCAGCACTGAAGCTTTCTTT. It translates to CASSSHGGPSTEAFF.

The rearrangement links TRBV6-5 to TRBJ2-7; 9 nucleotides match TRBD2. The germline V gene has CDR1 MNHEY and CDR2 SVGAGI. The CDR3 loop spans 15 amino acids. The J segment lost 2 bases and the V segment lost 4 bases, leaving 6 bases of the junction unmatched. CDR3 sequence reads: CASSLSGGITYEQYF. The CDR3 bases are TGTGCCAGCAGTTTAAGCGGGGGGATAACCTACGAGCAGTACTTC.

This chain connects TRBV7-2 to TRBJ1-2; perhaps TRBD1 as D (6 bases). V was cut by 1 base and J by 4 bases, with 13 bases left in between. The length of the CDR3 is 15 residues. Germline V gene sequence: CDR1 SGHTA, CDR2 FQGNSA. CDR3 residues: CASSLVGGRFYGYTF. CDR3 in DNA: TGTGCCAGCAGCTTAGTGGGGGGGCGTTTCTATGGCTACACCTTC.

V is TRBV27 and J is TRBJ1-2, with TRBD1 as a possible D gene (5 bases). CDR1 is MNHEY, CDR2 SMNVEV, per germline (reference sequence). The CDR3 covers 13 residues. Trimming took 3 bases from V and 7 from J, leaving 12 bases between them. CDR3 nucleotides: TGTGCCAGCAGTTTGGAGGGACGGGGTGGCTACACCTTC. Translated: CASSLEGRGGYTF.

The chain is built from TRBV3-1 (or the pseudogene TRBV3-2) and TRBJ1-6; D may be TRBD1 (5 bases). V was clipped by 1 base and J by 8 bases, with 12 bases between them. The V gene's germline CDR1 is LGHDT and CDR2 YNNKEL (reference sequence). This CDR3 is built from 15 residues. Here the CDR3 reads CASSQGRGRDSPLHF. As DNA, the CDR3 is TGTGCCAGCAGCCAAGGACGGGGGAGGGATTCACCCCTCCACTTT.

V gene TRBV6-6 combines with J gene TRBJ1-3, with D possibly being TRBD1 (6 bases). V was cut by 5 bases and J by 2 bases, with 13 bases left in between. Looked up from germline, CDR1 is MNHNY and CDR2 is SVGAGI (reference sequence). The CDR3 contains 15 residues. CDR3 sequence (DNA): TGTGCCAGCAGTCCAGGGGCTGTAGCTGGAAACACCATATATTTT. Encoded protein: CASSPGAVAGNTIYF.

This chain uses TRBV30 with TRBJ1-6; 9 nucleotides line up with TRBD1. The V gene end was trimmed by 0 bases and the J gene end by 7 bases; junction bases not matched to a gene: 10. The germline gives CDR1 GTSNPN, CDR2 SVGIG (reference sequence). The CDR3 extends over 17 amino acids. The CDR3 region has the DNA TGTGCCTGGAGTGTAGGACAGGGGAGCCGGTACAATTCACCCCTCCACTTT. As protein: CAWSVGQGSRYNSPLHF.

V gene TRBV5-1 combines with J gene TRBJ1-1, with TRBD1 as a possible D gene (5 bases). V was shortened by 0 bases and J by 4 bases, with 13 bases between the two germline ends. Germline lookup yields CDR1 SGHRS and CDR2 YFSETQ. The CDR3 has 15 residues. The CDR3 bases are TGCGCCAGCAGCTTGGTGGGGAGGAGGGGCACTGAAGCTTTCTTT. As protein: CASSLVGRRGTEAFF.

The V call is TRBV2, the J call TRBJ2-7; 7 bases agree with TRBD2. The length of the CDR3 is 14 residues. V lost 5 bases to trimming and J lost 6 bases; unmatched junction nucleotides: 10. Germline values: CDR1 SNHLY, CDR2 FYNNEI. The CDR3 region is CASSLDGGISEQYF. CDR3 nucleotide sequence: TGTGCCAGCAGTTTGGACGGGGGGATCTCCGAGCAGTACTTC.

The CDR3 DNA reads TGCGCCAGCAGCTGGAAAGGGACAGCGAACACCGGGGAGCTGTTTTTT. It yields the protein CASSWKGTANTGELFF. The chain has TRBV5-1 and TRBJ2-2; TRBD1 agrees at 7 bases. From germline, CDR1 is SGHRS and CDR2 YFSETQ. Trimming at V came to 3 bases and at J to 0 bases, leaving 5 bases not matched to a gene. The CDR3 covers 16 residues.

The chain couples TRBV30 to TRBJ2-2; maybe TRBD2 (6 bases). The germline V and J ends were trimmed by 3 bases and 5 bases, with 13 bases remaining between them. Germline assignment: CDR1 GTSNPN and CDR2 SVGIG (reference sequence). The CDR3 is made up of 14 amino acids. The CDR3 reads CAWRIEGTTGELFF. DNA of the CDR3: TGTGCCTGGAGGATCGAGGGGACTACCGGGGAGCTGTTTTTT.

The chain recombines TRBV7-9 with TRBJ1-5; D gene uncertain. Germline values: CDR1 SEHNR, CDR2 FQNEAQ (reference sequence). V was pared by 1 base and J by 0 bases, with 7 bases between. This CDR3 contains 15 residues. The CDR3 DNA follows: TGTGCCAGCAGCTTAGGGGCCGATAGCAATCAGCCCCAGCATTTT. It is translated as CASSLGADSNQPQHF. Full variable domain (outside the CDR3, taken from reference TRBV7-9 and TRBJ1-5): DTGVSQNPRHKITKRGQNVTFRCDPISEHNRLYWYRQTLGQGPEFLTYFQNEAQLEKSRLLSDRFSAERPKGSFSTLEIQRTEQGDSAMYLCASSLGADSNQPQHFGDGTRLSIL.

This chain joins TRBV6-2 or TRBV6-3 and TRBJ2-3; D is perhaps TRBD1 (5 bases). V shed 0 bases and J shed 6 bases, with 16 bases lying between them. CDR3 length: 16 residues. CDR1 and CDR2 (germline): MNHEY, SVGEGT. In DNA, the CDR3 is TGTGCCAGCAGTTACTCAAACAGGTTGATCTCTGATACGCAGTATTTT. It encodes CASSYSNRLISDTQYF.

This chain joins TRBV3-1 (or the pseudogene TRBV3-2) and TRBJ1-6, with D possibly TRBD1 on 5 matching bases. Per germline, CDR1 LGHDT and CDR2 YNNKEL (reference sequence). Trimming left V 5 bases short and J 6 bases short, with 11 bases between. The CDR3 is 14 residues long. In DNA, the CDR3 is TGTGCCAGCAGCGACGCAGGGTCTAATTCACCCCTCCACTTT. Translated, it gives CASSDAGSNSPLHF.

This rearrangement joins TRBV6-2 or TRBV6-3 to TRBJ1-2; TRBD1 matches 10 bases. CDR1 is MNHEY and CDR2 is SVGEGT in the germline V gene. The CDR3 is made up of 15 amino acids. With 5 bases clipped from V and 2 bases from J, the junction kept 5 bases outside the gene matches. CDR3: CASSTTGGANYGYTF. In DNA, the CDR3 is TGTGCCAGCAGTACGACAGGGGGCGCCAACTATGGCTACACCTTC.

This sequence joins TRBV28 and TRBJ1-1; D perhaps matches TRBD1 (6 bases). This CDR3 is built from 14 residues. In germline, CDR1 is MDHEN, CDR2 SYDVKM. The ends were cut back, 3 bases at V and 0 bases at J, with 8 bases in the middle. The CDR3 loop reads CASSFGGVNTEAFF. CDR3 in DNA: TGTGCCAGCAGTTTTGGGGGCGTGAACACTGAAGCTTTCTTT.

The chain carries TRBV4-3 and TRBJ2-2, with D possibly being TRBD1 (5 bases). Germline-derived CDR1 and CDR2 are LGHNA and YSLEER. The CDR3 is made up of 16 amino acids. V lost 0 bases and J 4 bases, leaving 12 bases between the germline ends. The CDR3 sequence is CASSQESGHGTGELFF. The CDR3 nucleotides read TGCGCCAGCAGCCAAGAATCAGGGCACGGCACCGGGGAGCTGTTTTTT.

The chain uses TRBV10-3 and TRBJ1-1; possible D gene TRBD1, 5 bases. V shed 8 bases and J shed 2 bases, with 9 bases lying between them. The CDR3 runs 12 residues. In germline, CDR1 is ENHRY, CDR2 SYGVKD. The CDR3: CAIGRGNTEAFF. CDR3 sequence (DNA): TGTGCCATCGGGAGGGGAAACACTGAAGCTTTCTTT.

The chain employs TRBV14 and TRBJ2-7; TRBD1 matches 7 bases. This CDR3 has 13 amino acids. The ends lost 4 bases at V and 8 bases at J; junction bases unmatched: 8. In germline, CDR1 is SGHDN, CDR2 FVKESK. CDR3 sequence (DNA): TGTGCCAGCAGCCCACAACAGGGGACGAAGCAGTACTTC. Its protein is CASSPQQGTKQYF. Full variable domain (remainder filled in from reference TRBV14 and TRBJ2-7): EAGVTQFPSHSVIEKGQTVTLRCDPISGHDNLYWYRRVMGKEIKFLLHFVKESKQDESGMPNNRFLAERTGGTYSTLKVQPAELEDSGVYFCASSPQQGTKQYFGPGTRLTVT.

The V and J genes are TRBV29-1 and TRBJ1-1; no definite D call. CDR3 length equals 10 residues. V gave up 6 bases and J gave up 7 bases, with 9 bases separating them. Germline values: CDR1 SQVTM, CDR2 ANQGSEA. CDR3 nucleotide sequence: TGCAGCGTCGAGGATGTTGAAGCTTTCTTT. Translation gives CSVEDVEAFF. The full variable domain, in which reference TRBV29-1 and TRBJ1-1 provide the parts outside the CDR3, is SAVISQKPSRDICQRGTSLTIQCQVDSQVTMMFWYRQQPGQSLTLIATANQGSEATYESGFVIDKFPISRPNLTFSTLTVSNMSPEDSSIYLCSVEDVEAFFGQGTRLTVV.

V usage is TRBV6-2 or TRBV6-3 and J usage is TRBJ1-1, with D perhaps TRBD1 (5 bases). Looked up from germline, CDR1 is MNHEY and CDR2 is SVGEGT. The CDR3 runs 14 residues. V lost 2 bases and J lost 4, with 11 bases in between. The CDR3 DNA reads as TGTGCCAGCAGTTACCCGCCGGGGGTCACTGAAGCTTTCTTT. This translates into CASSYPPGVTEAFF.